This is a list of T cell receptor beta chains from one sample in a study of T cells expressing NK-cell markers. TCRdb re-called the 5' RACE reads and shows each CDR3 protein once, DNA omitted. The sample holds 200,000 to 300,000 distinct CDR3 sequences. The sequencing input was blood T cells: a sorted CD56 or NKG2C T cell subset, CD4+ or CD8+ T cells, or bulk PBMC T cells (not recorded which). The receptors come from a man between 18 and 29 years old in good health. The CDR3 runs from the conserved cysteine through the conserved F or W.

J	V	CDR3
TRBJ2-1	TRBV10-2	CASSELYPGLGAGGSYNEQFF
TRBJ2-3	TRBV7-3	CASSPEVVVASTDTQYF
TRBJ1-1	TRBV25-1	CASIRVEGDTEAFF
TRBJ2-3	TRBV5-1	CASSFWLAGSSDTQYF
TRBJ1-2	TRBV29-1	CSVEPGIGGGYTF
TRBJ2-7	TRBV7-8	CASSSRTGENEQYF
TRBJ2-7	TRBV7-2	CASSPEGLAGYEQYF
TRBJ1-6	TRBV5-1	CASRPGENSPLHF
TRBJ2-2	TRBV25-1	CASSDRTGFGGELFF
TRBJ1-6	TRBV6-2/TRBV6-3	CASSFRSGYNSPLHF
TRBJ2-6	TRBV20-1	CSAREGGSGKGRSGANVLTF
TRBJ2-5	TRBV19	CASSEKRQLQETQYF
TRBJ2-5	TRBV25-1	CASAGPGQRQETQYF
TRBJ1-3	TRBV12-3/TRBV12-4	CASSSSGGANTIYF
TRBJ2-1	TRBV5-1	CASSLAGGRSYNEQFF
TRBJ1-4	TRBV7-9	CASGQDLEGEKLFF
TRBJ2-2	TRBV14	CASSGGATGELFF
TRBJ2-7	TRBV10-3	CAISESGGGVSNTYEQYF
TRBJ2-3	TRBV27	CASSSVGYTQYF
TRBJ2-2	TRBV11-2	CASSLAALQAGELFF
TRBJ2-3	TRBV29-1	CSPGGISSTDTQYF
TRBJ2-3	TRBV4-1	CASNSILAGWATQYF
TRBJ1-5	TRBV20-1	CSAREDRAANQPQHF
TRBJ1-2	TRBV5-1	CASSSRQGAYGYTF
TRBJ2-3	TRBV20-1	CSASSLSQITDTQYF
TRBJ2-1	TRBV7-2	CASGRAHEQFF
TRBJ1-1	TRBV29-1	CSVEEGAGRAFF
TRBJ1-1	TRBV9	CASSVAGTGFPSEAFF
TRBJ2-7	TRBV20-1	CSAPGQGSLGEQYF
TRBJ1-4	TRBV20-1	CSARDHRGLGNEKLFF
TRBJ2-5	TRBV20-1	CSASQSSLETQYF